The next 13 T cell receptor beta chains were all read from a single sample in a study of shared clonotypes between healthy human individuals. Clones were sequenced by immunoSEQ multiplex PCR, and TCRdb holds only the in-frame ones, with some missing. This sample yields under 550,000 clones, of which 90% to 96% are seen a single time; approximately 0.062% belongs to the top ten. Material: naive CD4+ T cells sorted from blood. The sample's subset: CD45RA+ positively selected. The receptor source for this set is a woman under 40 in good health.

The genes are TRBV30 and TRBJ1-5, with TRBD1 identical over 7 bases. This CDR3 has 12 residues. In germline, CDR1 is GTSNPN, CDR2 SVGIG (reference sequence). V lost 7 bases, J lost 4 bases, and 4 bases stayed unmatched. The CDR3 coding sequence is TGTGCCTCGAACAGGGGAAATCAGCCCCAGCATTTT. Its protein product is CASNRGNQPQHF.

The chain has TRBV5-4 and TRBJ2-7, with 10 bases matching TRBD1. The J segment lost 2 bases and the V segment lost 4 bases, leaving 9 bases of the junction unmatched. Per the germline V gene, CDR1 is SGHNT and CDR2 is YYREEE (reference sequence). The CDR3 has 16 amino acids. DNA for the CDR3: TGTGCCAGCAGCGCGGGGACAGGGGTAAAGGCCTACGAGCAGTACTTC. Encoded protein: CASSAGTGVKAYEQYF.

The CDR3 region has the DNA TGTGCCAGCAGATGGGACAGGGGTAAGCCCCAGCATTTT. Its protein product is CASRWDRGKPQHF. The V and J genes are TRBV28 and TRBJ1-5; TRBD1 aligns across 10 bases. The CDR3 is made up of 13 amino acids. V was clipped by 6 bases and J by 8 bases; unmatched bases: 4. Germline values: CDR1 MDHEN, CDR2 SYDVKM.

J is TRBJ1-4 and V is TRBV5-4; D might be TRBD1 (5 bases). V lost 2 bases, J lost 3 bases, and 11 bases lay in between. Germline V gives CDR1 SGHNT, CDR2 YYREEE (reference sequence). The CDR3 is 15 amino acids. DNA for the CDR3: TGTGCCAGCAGCTTTTTTAGGGGTTCTAATGAAAAACTGTTTTTT. This codes for CASSFFRGSNEKLFF.

The chain carries TRBV19 and TRBJ1-1, with no clear D. V shed 5 bases and J shed 6 bases, with 13 bases lying between them. The CDR3 is made up of 13 amino acids. Germline lookup yields CDR1 LNHDA and CDR2 SQIVND (reference sequence). This CDR3 reads CASSRVLASEAFF. The CDR3 coding sequence is TGTGCCAGTAGTCGGGTTCTGGCTTCTGAAGCTTTCTTT.

This clone was recorded only once. The junction and the germline gene differ at one end; a read error may be behind it. J is TRBJ2-4 and V is TRBV28, with D uncertain. The CDR3 consists of 12 residues. Germline CDR1 is MDHEN and CDR2 is SYDVKM. In DNA, the CDR3 is TGTGCCAGCAACAGAGCCCAAAACATTCAGTACTTC. This gives the protein CASNRAQNIQYF.

The rearrangement joins TRBV2 to TRBJ2-7; D ambiguous. Looked up from germline, CDR1 is SNHLY and CDR2 is FYNNEI. Deletions cut 6 bases from V and 2 bases from J, with 5 bases between. CDR3 size: 11 residues. CDR3 nucleotides: TGTGCCAGCAGAAGCGCCTACGAGCAGTACTTC. Protein sequence: CASRSAYEQYF.

Remarks on this clone: The sample contains more than one DNA sequence encoding this CDR3. This chain connects TRBV7-9 to TRBJ1-2; D uncertain. V was cut by 5 bases and J by 8 bases, with 9 bases left in between. This CDR3 spans 11 amino acids. The germline gives CDR1 SEHNR, CDR2 FQNEAQ (reference sequence). CDR3 in amino acids: CASSPRRGYTF. In nucleotides, the CDR3 is TGTGCCAGCAGCCCCAGACGGGGCTACACCTTC.

This clone was recorded only once. The chain couples TRBV28 to TRBJ2-7; D not resolved. From germline, CDR1 is MDHEN and CDR2 SYDVKM. The CDR3 has 15 amino acids. V lost 7 bases and J lost 2, with 18 bases in between. The CDR3 DNA is TGTGCCAGCACCCTAGAGAGCGCGGTAACCTACGAGCAGTACTTC. Protein sequence: CASTLESAVTYEQYF.

The chain uses TRBV5-4 and TRBJ1-6; D not resolved. The CDR3 has 15 amino acids. Germline CDR1 is SGHNT and CDR2 is YYREEE (reference sequence). V lost 3 bases to trimming and J lost 6 bases, with 13 bases between them. The chain's CDR3 is CASSSLEAANSPLHF. CDR3 coding DNA: TGTGCCAGCAGCTCACTTGAGGCGGCTAATTCACCCCTCCACTTT.

V gene TRBV10-3 combines with J gene TRBJ2-7; D is unresolved. Per germline, CDR1 ENHRY and CDR2 SYGVKD. There are 13 residues in the CDR3. V was trimmed by 7 bases and J by 2 bases, leaving 12 bases between them. The DNA of the CDR3 is TGTGCCATCACCCCGGGCCCTACCTACGAGCAGTACTTC. Its translation: CAITPGPTYEQYF.

The chain recombines TRBV5-4 with TRBJ2-1, with unresolved D. The CDR3 sequence is 14 residues long. Germline loops: CDR1 SGHNT, CDR2 YYREEE (reference sequence). V was cut by 7 bases and J by 9 bases, with 20 bases left in between. CDR3 sequence: CASGIQSTDGEQFF. In nucleotides, the CDR3 is TGTGCCAGCGGAATACAGAGTACGGACGGTGAGCAGTTCTTC.

This chain joins TRBV5-1 and TRBJ2-3, with 7 bases lining up with TRBD1. The V gene end was trimmed by 4 bases and the J gene end by 3 bases; junction bases not matched to a gene: 2. CDR1 and CDR2 from the germline V gene are SGHRS and YFSETQ. The CDR3 runs 13 residues. Here the CDR3 reads CASSPTGTDTQYF. CDR3 sequence (DNA): TGCGCCAGCAGCCCGACAGGGACAGATACGCAGTATTTT.